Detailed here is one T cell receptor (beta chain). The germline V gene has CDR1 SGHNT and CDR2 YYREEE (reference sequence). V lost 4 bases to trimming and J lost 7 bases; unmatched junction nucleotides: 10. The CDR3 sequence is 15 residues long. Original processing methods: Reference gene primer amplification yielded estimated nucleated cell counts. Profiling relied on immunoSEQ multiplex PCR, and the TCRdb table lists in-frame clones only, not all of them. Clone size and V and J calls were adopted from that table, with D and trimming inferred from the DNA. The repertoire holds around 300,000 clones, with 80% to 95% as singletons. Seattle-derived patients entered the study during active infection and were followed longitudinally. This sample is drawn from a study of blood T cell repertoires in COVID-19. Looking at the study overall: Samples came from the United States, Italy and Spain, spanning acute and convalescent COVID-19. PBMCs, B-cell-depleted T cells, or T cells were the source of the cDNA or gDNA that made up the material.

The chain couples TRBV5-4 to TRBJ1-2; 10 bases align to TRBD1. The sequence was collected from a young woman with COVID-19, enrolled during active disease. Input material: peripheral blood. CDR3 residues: CASSRDRGRNRGYTF. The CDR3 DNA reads TGTGCCAGCAGCAGAGACAGGGGGCGGAATCGTGGCTACACCTTC.